This entry concerns a single TCR beta chain. This record belongs to a study of blood T cell repertoires in COVID-19. Turning to the study itself: PBMCs, B-cell-depleted T cells, or T cells provided the cDNA or gDNA that made up the material.

TCRdb keeps only in-frame clones here, not all; method: immunoSEQ multiplex PCR. There are 80,000 to 100,000 clones in the sample; 74% occur only once, and 3.9% lies in the top ten. The CDR3 runs to 13 residues. Trimming removed 6 bases from V and 2 bases from J, with 11 bases in between. CDR1 and CDR2 (germline): SGHDT, YYEEEE. The sequence came from a man in his 70s with COVID-19, enrolled during active disease. Sequencing used peripheral blood. The chain uses TRBV5-6 and TRBJ2-5; D gene uncertain. CDR3 sequence (DNA): TGTGCCAGCACTATCCACCCTCAAGAGACCCAGTACTTC. It translates to CASTIHPQETQYF. The complete variable domain, with remaining parts taken from reference TRBV5-6 and TRBJ2-5, reads DAGVTQSPTHLIKTRGQQVTLRCSPKSGHDTVSWYQQALGQGPQFIFQYYEEEERQRGNFPDRFSGHQFPNYSSELNVNALLLGDSALYLCASTIHPQETQYFGPGTRLLVL.